This TCR beta chain was documented in a study of blood T cell repertoires in COVID-19. Study details: In each case, the material was cDNA or gDNA derived from T cells, B-cell-depleted T cells, or PBMCs.

Repertoires were generated with immunoSEQ multiplex PCR, while TCRdb's copy carries only in-frame clones and drops some. The profile shows 260,000 or so clones, 70% to 90% of them singletons. Trimming took off 0 bases at V and 8 bases at J, with 17 bases between the two ends. Looked up from germline, CDR1 is SGHRS and CDR2 is YFSETQ. The CDR3 is 15 amino acids. Sequencing was performed on peripheral blood. The sequence was collected from a young man with active or convalescent COVID-19. This chain joins TRBV5-1 and TRBJ1-2, with TRBD1 as a possible D gene (6 bases). The CDR3 loop reads CASSLELVGGQGYTF. CDR3 nucleotide sequence: TGCGCCAGCAGCTTGGAGTTGGTCGGGGGGCAGGGCTACACCTTC. Full variable domain (missing parts from reference TRBV5-1 and TRBJ1-2): KAGVTQTPRYLIKTRGQQVTLSCSPISGHRSVSWYQQTPGQGLQFLFEYFSETQRNKGNFPGRFSGRQFSNSRSEMNVSTLELGDSALYLCASSLELVGGQGYTFGSGTRLTVV.